The present TCR beta chain was sequenced within a study of blood T cell repertoires in COVID-19. Across the whole study: Sites across the United States, Italy and Spain contributed samples from acute and convalescent COVID-19. Sample material is recorded as cDNA or gDNA derived from T cells, B-cell-depleted T cells, or PBMCs.

Membership in each cohort depended on participant-reported clinical history. Symptom resolution, clearance, or two negative PCRs marked the recovered donors of Cohort 3. With 3 bases removed from V and 12 bases from J, the gap between germline ends came to 12 bases. The CDR3 covers 12 residues. In germline, CDR1 is LNHDA, CDR2 SQIVND (reference sequence). The data were produced by immunoSEQ multiplex PCR, yet TCRdb's version contains in-frame clones alone and is incomplete. This sample carries approximately 220,000 clones, about 87% of them seen once, and the ten largest clones take 1.2%. Sequencing was performed on PBMCs or T cells enriched from blood (not recorded which). This receptor was obtained from a young man who had recovered from COVID-19. The chain carries TRBV19 and TRBJ1-5; D is possibly TRBD1 (5 bases). The CDR3 nucleotides are TGTGCCAGTAGTATTAGGGACTCGGGCCAGCATTTT. This gives the protein CASSIRDSGQHF.